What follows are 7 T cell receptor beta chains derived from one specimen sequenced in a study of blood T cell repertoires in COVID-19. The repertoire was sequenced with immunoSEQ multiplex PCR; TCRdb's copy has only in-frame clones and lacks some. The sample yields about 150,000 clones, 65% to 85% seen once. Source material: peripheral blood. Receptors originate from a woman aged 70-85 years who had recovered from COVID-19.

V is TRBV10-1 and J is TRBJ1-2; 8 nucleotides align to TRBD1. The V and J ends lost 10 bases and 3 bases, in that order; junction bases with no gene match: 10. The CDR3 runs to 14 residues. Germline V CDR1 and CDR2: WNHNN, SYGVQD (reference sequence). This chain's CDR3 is CATQDRARYYGYTF. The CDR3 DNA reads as TGCGCCACCCAGGACAGGGCGCGATACTATGGCTACACCTTC.

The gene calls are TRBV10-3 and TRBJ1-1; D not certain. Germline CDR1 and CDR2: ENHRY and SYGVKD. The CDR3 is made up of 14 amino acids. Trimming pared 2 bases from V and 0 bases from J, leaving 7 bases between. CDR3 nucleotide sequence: TGTGCCATCAGTGAGGGCAGATTGAACACTGAAGCTTTCTTT. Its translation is CAISEGRLNTEAFF.

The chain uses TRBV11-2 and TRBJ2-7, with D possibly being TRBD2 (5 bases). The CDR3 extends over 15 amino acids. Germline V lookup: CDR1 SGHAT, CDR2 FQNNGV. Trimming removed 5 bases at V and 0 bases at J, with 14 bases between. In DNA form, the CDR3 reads TGTGCCAGCAGCCACGCTGTGGGGAGCTCCTACGAGCAGTACTTC. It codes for CASSHAVGSSYEQYF.

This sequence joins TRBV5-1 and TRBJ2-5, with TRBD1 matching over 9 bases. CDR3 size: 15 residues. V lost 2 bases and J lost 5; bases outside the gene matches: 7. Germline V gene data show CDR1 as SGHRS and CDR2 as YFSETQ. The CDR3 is CASSFGTGNVETQYF. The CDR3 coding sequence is TGCGCCAGCAGCTTTGGGACAGGGAATGTCGAGACCCAGTACTTC.

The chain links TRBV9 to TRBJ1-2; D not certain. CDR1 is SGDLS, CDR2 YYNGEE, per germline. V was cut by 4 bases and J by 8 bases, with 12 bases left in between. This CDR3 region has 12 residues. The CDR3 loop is CASSLHGGGYTF. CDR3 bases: TGTGCCAGCAGCCTCCATGGAGGAGGCTACACCTTC.

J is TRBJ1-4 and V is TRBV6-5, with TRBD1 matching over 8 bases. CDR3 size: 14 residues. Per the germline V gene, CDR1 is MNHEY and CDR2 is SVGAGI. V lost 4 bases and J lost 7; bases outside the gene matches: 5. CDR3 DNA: TGTGCCAGCAGTTCACAGGGGGTGGGTGAAAAACTGTTTTTT. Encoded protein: CASSSQGVGEKLFF.

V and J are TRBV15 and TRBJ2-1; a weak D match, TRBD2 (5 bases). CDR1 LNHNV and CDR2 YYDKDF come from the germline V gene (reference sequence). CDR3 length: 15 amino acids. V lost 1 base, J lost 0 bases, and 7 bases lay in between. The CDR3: CATSRGGSSYNEQFF. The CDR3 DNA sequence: TGTGCCACCAGCAGAGGAGGGTCCTCCTACAATGAGCAGTTCTTC.